Shown below are 18 T cell receptor beta chains from a single sample sequenced in a study of blood T cell repertoires in COVID-19. Profiling relied on immunoSEQ multiplex PCR, and the TCRdb table lists in-frame clones only, not all of them. The sample records fewer than 40,000 clones, around 85% being singletons. Sequencing input: peripheral blood. Receptors were obtained from a woman aged 80 or over with active or convalescent COVID-19.

CDR3 region: CASSLVATGNTIYF. The CDR3 DNA follows: TGTGCCAGCAGCTTGGTAGCTACTGGAAACACCATATATTTT. J is TRBJ1-3 and V is TRBV5-5, with D hard to call. The CDR3 is 14 residues long. Trimming stripped 0 bases from V and 2 bases from J, with 6 bases between. Germline loops: CDR1 SGHKS, CDR2 YYEKEE (reference sequence).

The V and J genes are TRBV18 and TRBJ2-5; 13 nucleotides agree with TRBD2. CDR3 length equals 16 residues. The germline V gene encodes CDR1 KGHSH and CDR2 LQKENI. J lost 2 bases, V lost 3 bases, and 3 bases had no gene match. The CDR3 here is CASSPGTSGTQETQYF. In nucleotides, the CDR3 is TGTGCCAGCTCACCCGGGACTAGCGGGACGCAAGAGACCCAGTACTTC. The variable domain in full, with the rest retrieved from reference TRBV18 and TRBJ2-5, is NAGVMQNPRHLVRRRGQEARLRCSPMKGHSHVYWYRQLPEEGLKFMVYLQKENIIDESGMPKERFSAEFPKEGPSILRIQQVVRGDSAAYFCASSPGTSGTQETQYFGPGTRLLVL.

The rearrangement uses TRBV16 and TRBJ1-6; D perhaps matches TRBD1 (6 bases). Looked up from germline, CDR1 is KGHSY and CDR2 is FQNENV. There are 20 residues in the CDR3. The V end was cut by 0 bases, the J end by 6 bases, with 24 bases between. As DNA, the CDR3 is TGTGCCAGCAGCCAATCGTTCGACTATAGGGGGGGGTCTCTTAATTCACCCCTCCACTTT. As protein: CASSQSFDYRGGSLNSPLHF.

This sequence joins TRBV6-5 and TRBJ2-2; TRBD2 matches at 7 bases. The germline gives CDR1 MNHEY, CDR2 SVGAGI. V lost 8 bases and J lost 5; bases outside the gene matches: 11. This CDR3 is 15 amino acids long. The CDR3 DNA follows: TGTGCCAGCGGGGGGGTTACTTTAGTAACCGGGGAGCTGTTTTTT. Translating it yields CASGGVTLVTGELFF.

CDR3 sequence reads: CASSLGVDISGEKLFF. The CDR3, as DNA: TGTGCCAGCAGCTTGGGGGTGGACATTTCTGGTGAAAAACTGTTTTTT. V is TRBV5-4 and J is TRBJ1-4; D perhaps matches TRBD1 (5 bases). V was pared by 0 bases and J by 7 bases, with 16 bases between. Germline CDR1 reads SGHNT; CDR2 reads YYREEE (reference sequence). The CDR3 is made up of 16 amino acids. The full variable domain, rest sourced from reference TRBV5-4 and TRBJ1-4, is ETGVTQSPTHLIKTRGQQVTLRCSSQSGHNTVSWYQQALGQGPQFIFQYYREEENGRGNFPPRFSGLQFPNYSSELNVNALELDDSALYLCASSLGVDISGEKLFFGSGTQLSVL.

The rearrangement joins TRBV11-3 to TRBJ2-7; maybe TRBD2 (6 bases). Trimming pared 5 bases from V and 7 bases from J, leaving 18 bases between. The length of the CDR3 is 14 residues. Germline loops: CDR1 SGHNT, CDR2 YENEEA. As DNA, the CDR3 is TGTGCCAGCAGCGAGGGACGGGGGTCTCGGGAGCAGTACTTC. Residues: CASSEGRGSREQYF.

The chain has TRBV4-1 and TRBJ1-4, with D perhaps matching TRBD1 (6 bases). CDR1 MGHRA and CDR2 YSYEKL come from the germline V gene. The CDR3 has 15 amino acids. The germline V and J ends were trimmed by 2 bases and 1 base, with 8 bases remaining between them. DNA of the CDR3: TGCGCCAGCAGCCAACCAGGGGTAACTAATGAAAAACTGTTTTTT. It encodes CASSQPGVTNEKLFF.

The chain carries TRBV2 and TRBJ2-7; a weak D match, TRBD1 (5 bases). Trimming shortened V by 7 bases and J by 1 base, and 8 bases separated the two germline ends. Germline V gene data show CDR1 as SNHLY and CDR2 as FYNNEI. The CDR3 sequence is 12 residues long. The CDR3 is CASTAGSYEQYF. CDR3 nucleotides: TGTGCCAGCACGGCAGGGTCCTACGAGCAGTACTTC.

The gene calls are TRBV19 and TRBJ2-3, with TRBD1 matching 9 bases. The CDR3 runs 15 residues. CDR1 and CDR2 (germline): LNHDA, SQIVND (reference sequence). V gave up 6 bases and J gave up 1 base; unmatched junction bases: 5. The CDR3 is CASSKTGGGTDTQYF. As DNA, the CDR3 is TGTGCCAGTAGCAAGACAGGGGGAGGCACAGATACGCAGTATTTT. The entire variable domain, with the rest obtained from reference TRBV19 and TRBJ2-3, is as follows: DGGITQSPKYLFRKEGQNVTLSCEQNLNHDAMYWYRQDPGQGLRLIYYSQIVNDFQKGDIAEGYSVSREKKESFPLTVTSAQKNPTAFYLCASSKTGGGTDTQYFGPGTRLTVL.

This clone was counted only a few times. The rearrangement joins TRBV5-1 to TRBJ1-3, with TRBD1 as a possible D gene (5 bases). V lost 2 bases to trimming and J lost 0 bases, with 12 bases between them. Germline loops: CDR1 SGHRS, CDR2 YFSETQ. CDR3 size: 16 residues. The CDR3 protein is CASSFRDSSSGNTIYF. The DNA of the CDR3 is TGCGCCAGCAGCTTCCGTGACAGTTCCTCTGGAAACACCATATATTTT.

CDR3 residues: CASSLSIRPGDHSNQPQHF. DNA for the CDR3: TGTGCCAGCAGTTTATCGATAAGGCCAGGGGACCATAGCAATCAGCCCCAGCATTTT. V and J are TRBV27 and TRBJ1-5; D is perhaps TRBD1 (6 bases). Between the trimmed V and J ends, which lost 0 bases and 0 bases, there was a span of 18 bases. The germline V gene encodes CDR1 MNHEY and CDR2 SMNVEV (reference sequence). CDR3 length: 19 residues.

Only one count was recorded for this clone. The chain is built from TRBV5-4 and TRBJ2-7; 10 bases map to TRBD1. This CDR3 has 15 residues. Germline-derived CDR1 and CDR2 are SGHNT and YYREEE (reference sequence). J gave up 4 bases and V 4 bases, and 8 bases lay outside the gene matches. Here the CDR3 DNA reads TGTGCCAGCAGCCAGGGACAGGGGCCGTTATACGAGCAGTACTTC. Translation: CASSQGQGPLYEQYF.

The table lists this clone with a count of one. J is TRBJ1-1 and V is TRBV12-3 or TRBV12-4; D remains ambiguous. Deletions cut 2 bases from V and 1 base from J, with 5 bases between. This CDR3 comprises 13 residues. CDR3 nucleotide sequence: TGTGCCAGCAGTTTAAAACAGAACACTGAAGCTTTCTTT. It translates to CASSLKQNTEAFF.

CDR3 bases: TGTGCCAGCAGGTCGGGACAAGGAAGGAATAATTCACCCCTCCACTTT. Its translation: CASRSGQGRNNSPLHF. The rearrangement links TRBV5-6 to TRBJ1-6; D possibly corresponds to TRBD1 (6 bases). CDR1 is SGHDT, CDR2 YYEEEE, per germline. There are 16 residues in the CDR3. Trimming took off 5 bases at V and 5 bases at J, with 17 bases between the two ends.

The V gene is TRBV5-1, the J gene TRBJ2-2; TRBD1 agrees at 10 bases. Per germline, CDR1 SGHRS and CDR2 YFSETQ. Trimming removed 4 bases from V and 5 bases from J; junction bases left unmatched: 5. CDR3 length: 15 residues. This CDR3 is CASSPTGGETGELFF. In DNA form, the CDR3 reads TGCGCCAGCAGCCCGACAGGGGGCGAAACCGGGGAGCTGTTTTTT.

The CDR3 is CASMSPDLHQETQYF. CDR3 bases: TGTGCCAGCATGAGCCCCGACTTACACCAAGAGACCCAGTACTTC. This chain joins TRBV6-5 and TRBJ2-5; D call uncertain. Between the trimmed V and J ends, which lost 7 bases and 0 bases, there was a span of 15 bases. The V gene's germline CDR1 is MNHEY and CDR2 SVGAGI. This CDR3 contains 15 residues.

V usage is TRBV21-1 and J usage is TRBJ2-1; TRBD2 is the table's D call, not checked against the DNA. TRBV21-1 represents a pseudogene. This CDR3 has 15 residues. CDR3 sequence reads: CASSKGLAVMDEQFF. As DNA, the CDR3 is TGTGCCAGCAGTAAAGGACTAGCGGTTATGGATGAGCAGTTCTTC.

V usage is TRBV27 and J usage is TRBJ2-1; D may be TRBD1 (6 bases). V was clipped by 8 bases and J by 3 bases, with 17 bases between them. Germline V gives CDR1 MNHEY, CDR2 SMNVEV (reference sequence). This CDR3 region has 15 residues. Here the CDR3 reads CASRLVGASYNEQFF. CDR3 bases: TGTGCCAGCCGGTTGGTGGGGGCCAGCTACAATGAGCAGTTCTTC.